Below, 6 T cell receptor beta chains from the same sample are listed, as sequenced in a study of blood T cells in healthy people across ages. For the second PCR, which ran for roughly 6 to 11 cycles, a sample-barcoded 5' primer and a J-beta primer mix were used. TCRdb reprocessed the 5' RACE reads via MiXCR and lists one record per CDR3 protein. The repertoire holds fewer than 2,000,000 distinct CDR3 sequences, 30% to 35% seen once, with about 11% in the top ten. The material sequenced was blood. All receptors come from a woman younger than 45 in good health.

The chain is built from TRBV20-1 and TRBJ1-2; D is perhaps TRBD1 (6 bases). CDR3 length: 16 amino acids. V lost 1 base, J lost 0 bases, and 15 bases lay in between. Germline V CDR1 and CDR2: DFQATT, SNEGSKA (reference sequence). CDR3: CSARGGGGRSNYGYTF. The CDR3 nucleotides are TGCAGTGCTAGAGGGGGTGGGGGGCGCTCTAACTATGGCTACACCTTC.

This clonotype was observed a handful of times. The CDR3 DNA is TGTGCCAGCAGTTCGACGGCCACCAGGGGGGAGCAGTACTTC. Residues: CASSSTATRGEQYF. The chain carries TRBV28 and TRBJ2-7; 7 bases align to TRBD1. Germline V gene data show CDR1 as MDHEN and CDR2 as SYDVKM. J was trimmed by 7 bases and V by 4 bases; bases with no gene match: 10. The CDR3 sequence is 14 residues long.

The chain carries TRBV29-1 and TRBJ2-3; D possibly corresponds to TRBD1 (5 bases). V was cut by 6 bases and J by 0 bases, with 13 bases left in between. The CDR3 is made up of 14 amino acids. Germline values: CDR1 SQVTM, CDR2 ANQGSEA. The CDR3 coding sequence is TGCAGCGTCGACAGCCTATATAGCACAGATACGCAGTATTTT. This translates into CSVDSLYSTDTQYF.

This chain connects TRBV5-1 to TRBJ2-3, with D possibly called TRBD1 or TRBD2 (5 bases each). The CDR3 loop spans 16 amino acids. CDR1 is SGHRS, CDR2 YFSETQ, per germline. The V and J ends lost 0 bases and 0 bases respectively, with 11 bases between them. The CDR3 DNA is TGCGCCAGCAGCTTGGTAGGGGAGCCCAGCACAGATACGCAGTATTTT. As protein: CASSLVGEPSTDTQYF. The full variable domain, its missing parts supplied by reference TRBV5-1 and TRBJ2-3, is KAGVTQTPRYLIKTRGQQVTLSCSPISGHRSVSWYQQTPGQGLQFLFEYFSETQRNKGNFPGRFSGRQFSNSRSEMNVSTLELGDSALYLCASSLVGEPSTDTQYFGPGTRLTVL.

This clonotype has more than one count but fewer than ten. This chain uses TRBV4-1 with TRBJ1-2; D is unclear. Per the germline V gene, CDR1 is MGHRA and CDR2 is YSYEKL. This CDR3 comprises 14 residues. The V end was cut by 1 base, the J end by 7 bases, with 13 bases between. DNA of the CDR3: TGCGCCAGCAGCCAAGGGCAGGTCGGTTCTGGCTACACCTTC. Encoded protein: CASSQGQVGSGYTF.

This clonotype was seen a few times. This rearrangement joins TRBV6-5 to TRBJ2-3; TRBD2 matches 11 bases. The CDR3 spans 15 residues. V trimming: 0 bases; J trimming: 4 bases; junction bases outside the gene matches: 0. Germline CDR1 reads MNHEY; CDR2 reads SVGAGI. CDR3 DNA: TGTGCCAGCAGTTACTCTAGCGGGAGGGCAGATACGCAGTATTTT. This encodes CASSYSSGRADTQYF.